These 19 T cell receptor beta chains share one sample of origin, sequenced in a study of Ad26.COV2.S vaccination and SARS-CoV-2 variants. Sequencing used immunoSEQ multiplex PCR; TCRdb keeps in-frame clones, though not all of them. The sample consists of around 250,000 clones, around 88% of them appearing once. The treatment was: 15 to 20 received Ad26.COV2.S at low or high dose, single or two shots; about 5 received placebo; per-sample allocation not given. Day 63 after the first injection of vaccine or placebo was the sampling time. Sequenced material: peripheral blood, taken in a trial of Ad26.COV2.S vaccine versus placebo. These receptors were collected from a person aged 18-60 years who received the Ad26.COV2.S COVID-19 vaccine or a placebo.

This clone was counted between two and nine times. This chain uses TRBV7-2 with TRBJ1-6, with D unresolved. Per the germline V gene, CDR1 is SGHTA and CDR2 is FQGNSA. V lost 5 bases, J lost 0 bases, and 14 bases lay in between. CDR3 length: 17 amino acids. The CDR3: CASSPRVWSSYNSPLHF. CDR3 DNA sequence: TGTGCCAGCAGCCCTCGGGTCTGGAGCTCCTATAATTCACCCCTCCACTTT.

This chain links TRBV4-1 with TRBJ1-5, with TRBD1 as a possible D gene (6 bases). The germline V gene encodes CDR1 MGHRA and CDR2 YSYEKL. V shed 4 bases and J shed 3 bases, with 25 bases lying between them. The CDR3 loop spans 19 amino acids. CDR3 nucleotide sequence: TGCGCCAGCAGCCCATTACCTACAGGGATCGGGAGAGCCAATCAGCCCCAGCATTTT. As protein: CASSPLPTGIGRANQPQHF.

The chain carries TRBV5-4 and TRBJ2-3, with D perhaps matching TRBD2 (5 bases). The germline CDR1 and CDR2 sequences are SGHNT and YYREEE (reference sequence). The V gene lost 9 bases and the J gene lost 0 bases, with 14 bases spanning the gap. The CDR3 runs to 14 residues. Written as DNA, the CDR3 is TGTGCCACCAGGCGGGCTCCTAGCACAGATACGCAGTATTTT. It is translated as CATRRAPSTDTQYF.

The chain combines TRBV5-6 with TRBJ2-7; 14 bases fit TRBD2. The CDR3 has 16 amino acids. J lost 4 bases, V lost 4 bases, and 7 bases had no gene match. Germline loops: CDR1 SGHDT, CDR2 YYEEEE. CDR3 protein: CASSPGLAGGLYEQYV. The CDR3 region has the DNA TGTGCCAGCAGCCCCGGACTAGCGGGAGGTTTGTACGAGCAGTACGTC.

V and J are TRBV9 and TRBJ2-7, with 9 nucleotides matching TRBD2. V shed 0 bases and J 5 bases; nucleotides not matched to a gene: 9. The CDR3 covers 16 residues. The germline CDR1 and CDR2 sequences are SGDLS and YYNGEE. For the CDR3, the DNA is TGTGCCAGCAGCGTAGCGGGAGGAGCGGGGGGCCACGAGCAGTACTTC. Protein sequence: CASSVAGGAGGHEQYF.

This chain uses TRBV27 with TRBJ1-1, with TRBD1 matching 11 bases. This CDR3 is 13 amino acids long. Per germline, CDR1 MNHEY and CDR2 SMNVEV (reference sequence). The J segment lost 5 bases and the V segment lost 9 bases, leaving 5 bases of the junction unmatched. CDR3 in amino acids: CASRDRGRTEAFF. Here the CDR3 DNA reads TGTGCCAGTAGGGACAGGGGGAGGACTGAAGCTTTCTTT.

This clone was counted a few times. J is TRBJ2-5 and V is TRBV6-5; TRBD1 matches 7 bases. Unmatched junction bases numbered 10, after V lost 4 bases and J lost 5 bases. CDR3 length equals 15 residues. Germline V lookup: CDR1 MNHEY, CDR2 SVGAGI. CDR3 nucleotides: TGTGCCAGCAGTTTTCGACAGGGCTGGCGGGAGACCCAGTACTTC. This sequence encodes CASSFRQGWRETQYF.

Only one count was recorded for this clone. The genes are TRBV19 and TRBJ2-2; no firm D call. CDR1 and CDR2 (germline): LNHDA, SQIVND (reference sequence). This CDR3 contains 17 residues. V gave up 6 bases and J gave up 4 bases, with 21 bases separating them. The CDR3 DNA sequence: TGTGCCAGTAGGAATCCAACTAAGCGACTGCCCACCGGGGAGCTGTTTTTT. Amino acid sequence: CASRNPTKRLPTGELFF.

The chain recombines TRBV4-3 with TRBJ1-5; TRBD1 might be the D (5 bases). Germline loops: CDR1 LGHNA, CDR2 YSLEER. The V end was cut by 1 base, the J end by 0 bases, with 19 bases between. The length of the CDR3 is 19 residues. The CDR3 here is CASSQGVDMGGFSNQPQHF. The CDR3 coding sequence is TGCGCCAGCAGCCAAGGGGTCGACATGGGGGGGTTTAGCAATCAGCCCCAGCATTTT.

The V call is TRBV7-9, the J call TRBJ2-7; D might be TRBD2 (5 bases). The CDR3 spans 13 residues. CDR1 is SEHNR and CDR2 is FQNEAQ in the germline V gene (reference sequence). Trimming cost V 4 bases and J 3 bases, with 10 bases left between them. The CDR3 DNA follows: TGTGCCAGCAGCTCCGACGGGAACTACGAGCAGTACGTC. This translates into CASSSDGNYEQYV.

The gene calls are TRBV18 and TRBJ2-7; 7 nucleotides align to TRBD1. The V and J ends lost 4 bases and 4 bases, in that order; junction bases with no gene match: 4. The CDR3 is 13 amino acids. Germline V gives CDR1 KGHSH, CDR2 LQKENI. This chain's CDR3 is CASSLGQLYEQYF. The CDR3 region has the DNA TGTGCCAGCTCACTGGGACAGTTATACGAGCAGTACTTC.

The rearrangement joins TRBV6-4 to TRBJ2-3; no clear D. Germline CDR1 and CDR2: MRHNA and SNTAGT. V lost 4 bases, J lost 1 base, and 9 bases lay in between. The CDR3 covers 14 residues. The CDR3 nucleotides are TGTGCCAGCAGTGGAGCTGTAGGCACAGATACGCAGTATTTT. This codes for CASSGAVGTDTQYF.

The CDR3 sequence is CASSQKRRQGPSSQPQHF. The CDR3 nucleotides are TGTGCCAGCAGTCAAAAGAGACGACAGGGGCCTTCAAGTCAGCCCCAGCATTTT. This rearrangement joins TRBV6-6 to TRBJ1-5, with 8 nucleotides matching TRBD1. The CDR3 runs to 18 residues. The ends lost 5 bases at V and 6 bases at J; junction bases unmatched: 18. The germline V gene encodes CDR1 MNHNY and CDR2 SVGAGI (reference sequence).

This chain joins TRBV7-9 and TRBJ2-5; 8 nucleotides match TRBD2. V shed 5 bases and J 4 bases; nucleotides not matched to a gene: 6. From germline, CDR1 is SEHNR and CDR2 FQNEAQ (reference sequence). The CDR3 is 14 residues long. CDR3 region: CASSRSGMGETQYF. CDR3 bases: TGTGCCAGCAGCCGTAGCGGGATGGGAGAGACCCAGTACTTC.

The CDR3 coding sequence is TGTGCCTGGAGTGTACCCAGGGACGGCTACACCTTC. Amino acids: CAWSVPRDGYTF. The genes are TRBV30 and TRBJ1-2; tentative D call: TRBD1 (5 bases). The germline V gene has CDR1 GTSNPN and CDR2 SVGIG (reference sequence). The V end lost 0 bases, the J end lost 8 bases, and 10 bases lay between the germline ends. This CDR3 is 12 amino acids long.

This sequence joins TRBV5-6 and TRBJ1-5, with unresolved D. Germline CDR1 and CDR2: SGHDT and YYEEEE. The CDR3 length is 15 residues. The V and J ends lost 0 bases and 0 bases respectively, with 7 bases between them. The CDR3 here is CASSLEVTSNQPQHF. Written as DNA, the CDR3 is TGTGCCAGCAGCTTGGAGGTGACTAGCAATCAGCCCCAGCATTTT.

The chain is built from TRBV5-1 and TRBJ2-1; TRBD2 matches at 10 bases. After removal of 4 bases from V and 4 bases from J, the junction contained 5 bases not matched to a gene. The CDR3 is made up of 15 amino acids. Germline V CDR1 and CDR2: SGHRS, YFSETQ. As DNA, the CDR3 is TGCGCCAGCAGCCATAGCGGGGGGACTTACAATGAGCAGTTCTTC. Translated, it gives CASSHSGGTYNEQFF.

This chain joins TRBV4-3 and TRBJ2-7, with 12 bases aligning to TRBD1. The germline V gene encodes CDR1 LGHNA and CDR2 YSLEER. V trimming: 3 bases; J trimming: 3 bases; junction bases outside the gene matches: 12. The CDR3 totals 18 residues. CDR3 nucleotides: TGCGCCAGCAGCCACTCGTTGGGGACAGGGGGCTCTAACTACGAGCAGTACTTC. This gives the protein CASSHSLGTGGSNYEQYF.

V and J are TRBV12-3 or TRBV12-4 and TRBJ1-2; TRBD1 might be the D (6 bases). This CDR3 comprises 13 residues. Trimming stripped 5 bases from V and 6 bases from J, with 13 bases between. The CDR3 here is CASSLGQENGYTF. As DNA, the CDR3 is TGTGCCAGCAGTCTGGGACAAGAGAATGGCTACACCTTC.